The next 7 T cell receptor beta chains were all read from a single sample in a study of T-cell reconstitution after alpha-beta-depleted transplantation in children. Unique molecular identifiers were built into the TCRbeta library. TCRdb re-called the PCR reads through MiXCR, storing one row per CDR3 protein. The sample includes approximately 500,000 distinct CDR3 sequences, more than 20% seen only once; the top ten take about 35%. The sequencing here drew on PBMCs, taken before TCRalphabeta/CD19-depleted stem cell transplant. These receptors were obtained from a boy in the first two years of life with Wiskott-Aldrich syndrome, due to receive a stem cell transplant.

The chain combines TRBV5-1 with TRBJ2-1; D call uncertain. From germline, CDR1 is SGHRS and CDR2 YFSETQ. Trimming stripped 3 bases from V and 9 bases from J, with 13 bases between. CDR3 size: 13 residues. For the CDR3, the DNA is TGCGCCAGCAGCTCAGAATTAGCCGGTGAGCAGTTCTTC. Translating gives CASSSELAGEQFF.

The chain uses TRBV19 and TRBJ2-1; 8 bases agree with TRBD2. J lost 7 bases, V lost 1 base, and 12 bases had no gene match. The CDR3 sequence is 17 residues long. Germline CDR1 and CDR2: LNHDA and SQIVND (reference sequence). CDR3 nucleotide sequence: TGTGCCAGTAGTATAGTCACTAGCGGATATTTGGGGAATGAGCAGTTCTTC. Its translation is CASSIVTSGYLGNEQFF.

This clonotype was counted a few times. The V and J genes are TRBV29-1 and TRBJ1-5; a possible D gene is TRBD1 (6 bases). This CDR3 has 15 residues. With 7 bases removed from V and 0 bases from J, the gap between germline ends came to 16 bases. Germline V gene lookup returns CDR1 SQVTM and CDR2 ANQGSEA. As DNA, the CDR3 is TGCAGCGCCGTAACAGGGATAGATAGCAATCAGCCCCAGCATTTT. Amino acids: CSAVTGIDSNQPQHF.

The V and J genes are TRBV25-1 and TRBJ2-5; tentatively, D is TRBD2 (5 bases). Trimming removed 3 bases at V and 5 bases at J, with 16 bases between. In germline, CDR1 is MGHDK, CDR2 SYGVNS. CDR3 length: 15 residues. CDR3 nucleotide sequence: TGTGCCAGCAGTGAGCCTCTCGGGGTCTGGGAGACCCAGTACTTC. This translates into CASSEPLGVWETQYF.

This clonotype came up a few times. In DNA form, the CDR3 reads TGTGCCAGTAGTAGATCGGACAGGGGTTTGACTGAAGCTTTCTTT. Translated: CASSRSDRGLTEAFF. The chain has TRBV19 and TRBJ1-1, with 9 bases identical to TRBD1. Per germline, CDR1 LNHDA and CDR2 SQIVND (reference sequence). This CDR3 comprises 15 residues. The ends lost 4 bases at V and 5 bases at J; junction bases unmatched: 8.

This clonotype occurred a few times. This is likely a read error, given that the CDR3 carries no conserved phenylalanine or tryptophan at its end. The chain has TRBV6-1 and TRBJ2-3; TRBD2 might be the D (5 bases). Trimming left V 5 bases short and J 0 bases short, with 12 bases between. CDR3 length: 15 residues. Germline assignment: CDR1 MNHNS and CDR2 SASEGT. Here the CDR3 DNA reads TGTGCCAGCAGTAAGACTAAAACTAGCACAGATACGCAGTATATT. Translation: CASSKTKTSTDTQYI.

The rearrangement joins TRBV5-1 to TRBJ2-1; 11 nucleotides align to TRBD2. The CDR3 extends over 16 amino acids. Germline CDR1 and CDR2: SGHRS and YFSETQ. Germline trimming cut 4 bases from V and 14 bases from J; bases unmatched to any gene: 17. This CDR3 reads CASSVIPETSGNGKFF. The DNA for the CDR3 is TGCGCCAGCAGCGTAATCCCAGAGACTAGCGGGAATGGGAAGTTCTTC.